Listed here are 24 T cell receptor beta chains from one sample, sequenced in a study of cytomegalovirus exposure and HLA in healthy donors. The study ran its PCR with 60 Vbeta and 13 Jbeta primers. The method was immunoSEQ multiplex PCR; TCRdb's version includes in-frame clones alone and lacks a portion of them. The sample comprises 100,000 to 150,000 clones, around 80% of which are singletons, and 3% to 4% rests with the top ten. Sequencing was carried out using PBMCs. The receptors were gathered from a woman aged 40 to 55 in good health and CMV-seronegative.

The V call is TRBV9, the J call TRBJ2-6; possibly TRBD1 for D (5 bases). This CDR3 is 19 amino acids long. Germline V gene sequence: CDR1 SGDLS, CDR2 YYNGEE. The germline V and J ends were trimmed by 5 bases and 2 bases, with 23 bases remaining between them. The CDR3 bases are TGTGCCAGCAGTGAAAACAGGCGGTCCATTCTCCCTGGGGCCAACGTCCTGACTTTC. Translated, it gives CASSENRRSILPGANVLTF.

The chain is built from TRBV23-1 and TRBJ2-7, with unresolved D. TRBV23-1 is given ORF status, its function remaining uncertain. Between the trimmed V and J ends, which lost 3 bases and 6 bases, there was a span of 18 bases. This CDR3 spans 15 amino acids. Written as DNA, the CDR3 is TGCGCCAGCAGTCACTACAGACCCCCTCCCTGCGAGCAGTACTTC. Protein: CASSHYRPPPCEQYF.

This chain joins TRBV28 and TRBJ2-7, with TRBD2 as a possible D gene (6 bases). V was cut by 3 bases and J by 3 bases, with 27 bases left in between. The germline gives CDR1 MDHEN, CDR2 SYDVKM. The CDR3 totals 19 residues. CDR3 sequence: CASSFGWLASVGKNYEQYF. The CDR3 nucleotides are TGTGCCAGCAGTTTTGGATGGCTAGCGTCAGTTGGGAAGAACTACGAGCAGTACTTC.

The chain is built from TRBV4-1 and TRBJ2-1, with 8 bases fitting TRBD2. V trimming: 3 bases; J trimming: 8 bases; junction bases outside the gene matches: 9. This CDR3 spans 15 amino acids. CDR1 is MGHRA and CDR2 is YSYEKL in the germline V gene. The CDR3 loop reads CASSQGLEVRHEQFF. CDR3 nucleotides: TGCGCCAGCAGCCAGGGACTAGAGGTGAGGCATGAGCAGTTCTTC.

The chain has TRBV6-6 and TRBJ2-2; 7 nucleotides match TRBD2. CDR1 MNHNY and CDR2 SVGAGI come from the germline V gene (reference sequence). V gave up 7 bases and J gave up 4 bases; unmatched junction bases: 9. The CDR3 consists of 15 residues. The CDR3 DNA follows: TGTGCCAGCAACCCCCTGGGGAGGGGCACCGGGGAGCTGTTTTTT. Translation: CASNPLGRGTGELFF.

This clone was observed a few times. The J gene is TRBJ2-1, the V gene TRBV9; D not certain. Germline V gives CDR1 SGDLS, CDR2 YYNGEE. Trimming shortened V by 4 bases and J by 6 bases, and 14 bases separated the two germline ends. The CDR3 is made up of 14 amino acids. CDR3 bases: TGTGCCAGCAGCCTATCTCCCTCCCCCAATGAGCAGTTCTTC. It yields the protein CASSLSPSPNEQFF.

This clone was recorded once. The rearrangement joins TRBV5-4 to TRBJ2-2, with TRBD2 identical over 9 bases. The V gene's germline CDR1 is SGHNT and CDR2 YYREEE (reference sequence). The V segment lost 3 bases and the J segment 6 bases; nucleotides outside the gene matches: 3. The CDR3 has 14 amino acids. In nucleotides, the CDR3 is TGTGCCAGCAGCTACGGCGGGGGGGCCGGGGAGCTGTTTTTT. Its translation is CASSYGGGAGELFF. Full variable domain (outside the CDR3, taken from reference TRBV5-4 and TRBJ2-2): ETGVTQSPTHLIKTRGQQVTLRCSSQSGHNTVSWYQQALGQGPQFIFQYYREEENGRGNFPPRFSGLQFPNYSSELNVNALELDDSALYLCASSYGGGAGELFFGEGSRLTVL.

The chain uses TRBV9 and TRBJ1-3; D uncertain. The germline V gene has CDR1 SGDLS and CDR2 YYNGEE. V dropped 2 bases and J dropped 0 bases, with 9 bases sitting between them. The CDR3 loop spans 15 amino acids. The CDR3 DNA follows: TGTGCCAGCAGCGTGTCGGTGATCTCTGGAAACACCATATATTTT. It yields the protein CASSVSVISGNTIYF.

V usage is TRBV19 and J usage is TRBJ1-5, with 7 positions matching TRBD1. The V and J ends lost 5 bases and 7 bases, in that order; junction bases with no gene match: 14. The CDR3 consists of 16 residues. The germline gives CDR1 LNHDA, CDR2 SQIVND (reference sequence). The CDR3 DNA sequence: TGTGCCAGTAGTCCAAGGGGGCAGGGTGAGGGGCAGCCCCAGCATTTT. Its protein is CASSPRGQGEGQPQHF.

The V and J genes are TRBV2 and TRBJ1-1; D call uncertain. Germline CDR1 reads SNHLY; CDR2 reads FYNNEI. This CDR3 contains 13 residues. Trimming cost V 6 bases and J 3 bases, with 11 bases left between them. CDR3 nucleotide sequence: TGTGCCAGCAGCCCTCGTCAGGACACTGAAGCTTTCTTT. It is translated as CASSPRQDTEAFF.

The V gene is TRBV7-3, the J gene TRBJ2-7, with D perhaps matching TRBD1 (6 bases). V lost 5 bases to trimming and J lost 5 bases, with 19 bases between them. This CDR3 is 15 amino acids long. Germline V CDR1 and CDR2: SGHTA, FQGTGA. CDR3 coding DNA: TGTGCCAGCAGCCCAGGGGACCGCCCCGGGGACGAGCAGTACTTC. Translating it yields CASSPGDRPGDEQYF.

The chain links TRBV10-3 to TRBJ1-1; D gene unclear. The germline V gene has CDR1 ENHRY and CDR2 SYGVKD. This CDR3 is built from 13 residues. Trimming cost V 10 bases and J 1 base, with 13 bases left between them. CDR3 bases: TGTGCCACCGGGGTGGACCCGAACACTGAAGCTTTCTTT. Amino acid sequence: CATGVDPNTEAFF.

Only one count was recorded for this clone. The CDR3 DNA reads TGTGCCAGCAGCTTAACAGGGGGGGACACTGAAGCTTTCTTT. Translation: CASSLTGGDTEAFF. This rearrangement joins TRBV7-8 to TRBJ1-1; 8 bases are a match to TRBD1. Looked up from germline, CDR1 is SGHVS and CDR2 is FQNEAQ. The CDR3 is 14 residues long. The junction had 2 bases not matched to a gene; V was cut back by 2 bases and J by 3 bases.

The chain carries TRBV28 and TRBJ1-5, with a weak D call TRBD1 (6 bases). This CDR3 spans 16 amino acids. The V and J ends lost 7 bases and 2 bases respectively, with 18 bases between them. In germline, CDR1 is MDHEN, CDR2 SYDVKM. The CDR3 loop is CASNPRGAGGNQPQHF. The DNA of the CDR3 is TGTGCCAGCAACCCCCGAGGGGCAGGGGGCAATCAGCCCCAGCATTTT.

This clone showed up just once. Other DNA sequences in this specimen translate into the identical CDR3. DNA of the CDR3: TGCGCCAGCAGCCAAGATTGGGGAGGGGGTTGGTCTTTCTTT. Its translation: CASSQDWGGGWSFF. The J gene is TRBJ1-1, the V gene TRBV4-1; D may be TRBD1 (6 bases). This CDR3 is 14 amino acids long. Per the germline V gene, CDR1 is MGHRA and CDR2 is YSYEKL. The V end was cut by 0 bases, the J end by 12 bases, with 17 bases between.

The J gene is TRBJ2-3, the V gene TRBV2; no reliable D call. In germline, CDR1 is SNHLY, CDR2 FYNNEI. The CDR3 length is 15 residues. The germline V and J ends were trimmed by 3 bases and 2 bases, with 12 bases remaining between them. CDR3 DNA: TGTGCCAGCAGTGAGGTATCACAGTCCACAGATACGCAGTATTTT. Translating gives CASSEVSQSTDTQYF. The variable domain in full, completed from reference TRBV2 and TRBJ2-3, reads EPEVTQTPSHQVTQMGQEVILRCVPISNHLYFYWYRQILGQKVEFLVSFYNNEISEKSEIFDDQFSVERPDGSNFTLKIRSTKLEDSAMYFCASSEVSQSTDTQYFGPGTRLTVL.

This clone appeared a few times. The chain combines TRBV5-1 with TRBJ1-6; the D gene is possibly TRBD1 (5 bases). Germline CDR1 reads SGHRS; CDR2 reads YFSETQ. Trimming removed 4 bases at V and 10 bases at J, with 24 bases between. CDR3 length equals 17 residues. In DNA, the CDR3 is TGCGCCAGCAGCCCTGGTAGATGGCCCGACAAGGGGTCACCCCTCCACTTT. Translating gives CASSPGRWPDKGSPLHF.

The chain carries TRBV10-3 and TRBJ1-5, with a tentative D call TRBD1 (5 bases). The CDR3 runs 13 residues. V was cut by 9 bases and J by 2 bases, with 11 bases left in between. From germline, CDR1 is ENHRY and CDR2 SYGVKD. CDR3 region: CAIASGGNQPQHF. The CDR3 nucleotides read TGTGCCATTGCCTCGGGGGGCAATCAGCCCCAGCATTTT.

V is TRBV25-1 and J is TRBJ2-7; TRBD1 aligns across 11 bases. This CDR3 spans 13 amino acids. Germline-derived CDR1 and CDR2 are MGHDK and SYGVNS. V lost 6 bases to trimming and J lost 5 bases; unmatched junction nucleotides: 3. The CDR3 DNA reads as TGTGCCAGCAGAGGGACAGGGGGGCACGAGCAGTACTTC. This translates into CASRGTGGHEQYF.

This clone appeared a few times. The chain joins TRBV6-1 to TRBJ1-6; D is possibly TRBD1 (5 bases). The germline V gene encodes CDR1 MNHNS and CDR2 SASEGT. CDR3 length equals 17 residues. Trimming stripped 2 bases from V and 6 bases from J, with 17 bases between. CDR3 DNA sequence: TGTGCCAGCAGTGAACGCAGGATGCACAGGAGTAATTCACCCCTCCACTTT. Residues: CASSERRMHRSNSPLHF.

The CDR3 region is CASSTGGGGKETQYF. In DNA, the CDR3 is TGCGCCAGCAGCACCGGCGGGGGGGGGAAGGAGACCCAGTACTTC. The chain recombines TRBV5-1 with TRBJ2-5; TRBD2 aligns across 9 bases. The CDR3 covers 15 residues. The germline gives CDR1 SGHRS, CDR2 YFSETQ. J lost 5 bases, V lost 4 bases, and 9 bases had no gene match.

The rearrangement links TRBV5-6 to TRBJ1-2, with D uncertain. V was pared by 4 bases and J by 3 bases, with 10 bases between. The length of the CDR3 is 13 residues. The germline CDR1 and CDR2 sequences are SGHDT and YYEEEE. In nucleotides, the CDR3 is TGTGCCAGCAGCCGGCGGGGTTACTATGGCTACACCTTC. Protein product: CASSRRGYYGYTF.

The table lists this clone with a few counts. An end of the junction does not agree with germline; a read error may underlie this. The V call is TRBV7-7, the J call TRBJ1-3; possibly TRBD1 for D (5 bases). The CDR3 loop spans 13 amino acids. The germline gives CDR1 SSHAT, CDR2 FNYEAQ (reference sequence). The CDR3 DNA sequence: TGTGCTAGCAGCTTGGGGCAGGGAAACACCATATATTTT. Amino acids: CASSLGQGNTIYF.

This clone has only a few counts. The chain recombines TRBV6-6 with TRBJ2-5, with TRBD2 identical over 14 bases. V gave up 5 bases and J gave up 4 bases; unmatched junction bases: 6. In germline, CDR1 is MNHNY, CDR2 SVGAGI (reference sequence). CDR3 length equals 16 residues. The CDR3 nucleotides are TGTGCCAGCAGTGGCGGACTAGCGGGGGGTGGAGAGACCCAGTACTTC. Protein sequence: CASSGGLAGGGETQYF.